This TCR beta chain originates from a study of T cell responses to AZD1222 COVID-19 vaccine. Study-wide findings and caveats: Recipients of two AZD1222 doses showed rising Spike-specific TCR breadth and depth. Among the donors, most were white British and more were female, and clonal diversity was possibly underestimated. Only 5 or 6 people who got AZD1222 tested seropositive at baseline.

The V gene lost 6 bases and the J gene lost 1 base, with 9 bases spanning the gap. Germline V gives CDR1 KGHSH, CDR2 LQKENI. The CDR3 contains 13 residues. Remarks on this clone: Its matching antigen is unknown.

Only in-frame clones appear in the TCRdb table, and some are missing; sequencing was by immunoSEQ multiplex PCR. The table shows about 110,000 clones, with roughly 90% occurring only once. The specimen was peripheral blood, collected on day 0 of AZD1222 vaccination. The receptor's source is an adult in good health. The chain carries TRBV18 and TRBJ1-1; a possible D gene is TRBD1 (6 bases). In nucleotides, the CDR3 is TGTGCCAGCTCCGGGGGGCAGAACACTGAAGCTTTCTTT. Protein sequence: CASSGGQNTEAFF.